This T cell receptor (beta chain) was profiled in a study of T cell responses to AZD1222 COVID-19 vaccine. A note on this clone: The target antigen is unknown.

The protocol was immunoSEQ multiplex PCR, while the TCRdb copy is restricted to in-frame clones and leaves out a portion. This table has some 150,000 clones, about 88% appearing once. Per the germline V gene, CDR1 is LGHNA and CDR2 is YNFKEQ. V gave up 1 base and J gave up 5 bases; unmatched junction bases: 13. The CDR3 totals 18 residues. Study findings and constraints: There were mostly white British donors and more females than males, and clonal diversity was possibly underestimated. An increase in Spike-specific TCR breadth and depth was observed after two AZD1222 doses. Baseline seropositivity characterized only 5 or 6 AZD1222 recipients.

This specimen consisted of peripheral blood, obtained after recovery from COVID-19. This rearrangement joins TRBV4-2 to TRBJ2-3, with TRBD2 identical over 9 bases. This sequence was found in an adult who had recovered from COVID-19. CDR3 sequence (DNA): TGTGCCAGCAGCCAAGTTCGTCGGCGGGAGGGCCGCGAAGATACGCAGTATTTT. Translated: CASSQVRRREGREDTQYF.